One and the same sample provided the 32 T cell receptor beta chains below, sequenced in a study of T cells in Graves' hyperthyroidism and ophthalmopathy. TCR beta CDR3 regions were amplified from RNA. TCR CDR3 regions were first amplified by RT-PCR with HTBI primers. MiXCR, run by TCRdb on the multiplex PCR reads, gives a single entry per CDR3 protein. Of hundreds of thousands of distinct CDR3 sequences in the sample, approximately 15% are singletons; the top ten hold roughly 53%. The sequenced sample was blood. The receptors were sampled from a woman between 55 and 75 years old with Graves' ophthalmopathy.

This clonotype occurred many times. V is TRBV11-2 and J is TRBJ2-3, with 8 positions matching TRBD1. Trimming at V came to 1 base and at J to 2 bases, leaving 8 bases not matched to a gene. This CDR3 comprises 17 residues. CDR1 SGHAT and CDR2 FQNNGV come from the germline V gene. The CDR3 bases are TGTGCCAGCAGCTTAGTTCCTTGGACAGGGTCCACAGATACGCAGTATTTT. Translating gives CASSLVPWTGSTDTQYF.

The CDR3 DNA reads as TGTGCCAGCAGTTACTCAGGGTGGGCGCCCCAGCATTTT. It specifies CASSYSGWAPQHF. The chain is built from TRBV6-2 or TRBV6-3 and TRBJ1-5; D remains unclear. CDR1 and CDR2 (germline): MNHEY, SVGEGT. V shed 0 bases and J shed 9 bases, with 9 bases lying between them. This CDR3 is 13 amino acids long.

This clonotype occurred many times. CDR3 residues: CASSSEGGNYGYTF. In nucleotides, the CDR3 is TGTGCCAGCAGCTCCGAGGGGGGGAACTATGGCTACACCTTC. This chain uses TRBV11-2 with TRBJ1-2; maybe TRBD1 (6 bases). Looked up from germline, CDR1 is SGHAT and CDR2 is FQNNGV. Deletions cut 4 bases from V and 2 bases from J, with 11 bases between. The CDR3 is 14 residues long. Filled out from reference TRBV11-2 and TRBJ1-2, the complete variable domain reads EAGVAQSPRYKIIEKRQSVAFWCNPISGHATLYWYQQILGQGPKLLIQFQNNGVVDDSQLPKDRFSAERLKGVDSTLKIQPAKLEDSAVYLCASSSEGGNYGYTFGSGTRLTVV.

In this sample, this clonotype turned up a few times. V and J are TRBV15 and TRBJ1-3; D might be TRBD1 (5 bases). Trimming pared 0 bases from V and 2 bases from J, leaving 8 bases between. CDR3 length: 15 residues. The germline V gene has CDR1 LNHNV and CDR2 YYDKDF (reference sequence). The CDR3: CATSRDGGTGNTIYF. In nucleotides, the CDR3 is TGTGCCACCAGCAGAGATGGGGGTACTGGAAACACCATATATTTT.

This clonotype was detected many times. Since a much larger clone is just one base distant, this may be a read error. V gene TRBV28 combines with J gene TRBJ2-1; 7 bases match TRBD2. V lost 4 bases, J lost 10 bases, and 13 bases stayed unmatched. This CDR3 spans 15 amino acids. Germline lookup yields CDR1 MDHEN and CDR2 SYDVKM. The CDR3, as DNA: TGTGCCAGCAGTTCGGGACTAACGGGAGAGGGGGAGCAGTTCTTC. Translating it yields CASSSGLTGEGEQFF.

This clonotype was seen once. This could be a read error, since a much larger clone is one nucleotide away. The chain links TRBV29-1 to TRBJ2-1, with D possibly TRBD2 on 5 matching bases. The CDR3 extends over 12 amino acids. Germline V gene data show CDR1 as SQVTM and CDR2 as ANQGSEA. In nucleotides, the CDR3 is TGCAGCGTGGCCGACTTGAGCGGTGAGCGGTTCTTC. This codes for CSVADLSGERFF.

This clonotype was counted between two and nine times. V and J are TRBV12-3 or TRBV12-4 and TRBJ1-6, with D possibly being TRBD1 (5 bases). The CDR3 is made up of 14 amino acids. V lost 3 bases and J lost 10, with 13 bases in between. This chain's CDR3 is CASSLVGESSPLHF. The CDR3 nucleotides read TGTGCCAGCAGTTTGGTAGGGGAGAGCTCACCCCTCCACTTT.

This clonotype was observed a few times. The V and J genes are TRBV20-1 and TRBJ2-3, with a possible D match to TRBD2 (6 bases). Germline V lookup: CDR1 DFQATT, CDR2 SNEGSKA (reference sequence). The ends were cut back, 2 bases at V and 4 bases at J, with 10 bases in the middle. The CDR3 extends over 13 amino acids. CDR3 nucleotides: TGCAGTGCTAGATACCGGGAGCCAGATACGCAGTATTTT. Translating it yields CSARYREPDTQYF.

This clonotype was counted many times. V usage is TRBV7-3 and J usage is TRBJ2-1, with no clear D. This CDR3 contains 16 residues. Germline V gene data show CDR1 as SGHTA and CDR2 as FQGTGA. Deletions cut 2 bases from V and 4 bases from J, with 15 bases between. CDR3 in amino acids: CASSLVRRERYNEQFF. The CDR3 region has the DNA TGTGCCAGCAGCTTAGTAAGGAGAGAACGGTACAATGAGCAGTTCTTC. The whole variable domain, remainder taken from reference TRBV7-3 and TRBJ2-1, is GAGVSQTPSNKVTEKGKYVELRCDPISGHTALYWYRQSLGQGPEFLIYFQGTGAADDSGLPNDRFFAVRPEGSVSTLKIQRTERGDSAVYLCASSLVRRERYNEQFFGPGTRLTVL.

This clonotype was observed at least ten times. The CDR3: CASSLVGGAEKLFF. As DNA, the CDR3 is TGCGCCAGCAGCTTGGTTGGGGGCGCTGAAAAACTGTTTTTT. The chain links TRBV5-1 to TRBJ1-4, with D possibly matching TRBD1 (6 bases). There are 14 residues in the CDR3. The ends were cut back, 0 bases at V and 7 bases at J, with 10 bases in the middle. Germline V gene data show CDR1 as SGHRS and CDR2 as YFSETQ.

There are many counts of this clonotype. In DNA, the CDR3 is TGTGCCAGCAGTGGACTAGCGGGAGTCTCCTACAATGAGCAGTTCTTC. Translated: CASSGLAGVSYNEQFF. V and J are TRBV28 and TRBJ2-1; TRBD2 matches 13 bases. Germline-derived CDR1 and CDR2 are MDHEN and SYDVKM. V lost 5 bases, J lost 0 bases, and 1 base stayed unmatched. This CDR3 comprises 16 residues.

A few counts support this clonotype. The chain uses TRBV14 and TRBJ1-6; D unresolved. Germline lookup yields CDR1 SGHDN and CDR2 FVKESK. The CDR3 has 13 residues. Trimming removed 1 base from V and 9 bases from J, with 7 bases in between. CDR3 residues: CASSQVSSSPLHF. CDR3 nucleotides: TGTGCCAGCAGCCAAGTATCGAGTTCACCCCTCCACTTT.

This clonotype was picked up many times. V and J are TRBV4-2 and TRBJ2-5; 11 bases match TRBD2. In germline, CDR1 is LGHNA, CDR2 YNFKEQ. There are 15 residues in the CDR3. J was trimmed by 2 bases and V by 6 bases; bases with no gene match: 5. CDR3 residues: CASSWGTSGQETQYF. CDR3 bases: TGTGCCAGCAGTTGGGGGACTAGCGGACAAGAGACCCAGTACTTC.

The chain combines TRBV7-9 with TRBJ1-2; D is perhaps TRBD1 (5 bases). Germline CDR1 SEHNR, CDR2 FQNEAQ (reference sequence). V was trimmed by 4 bases and J by 0 bases, leaving 15 bases between them. The CDR3 totals 16 residues. The CDR3 coding sequence is TGTGCCAGCAGCTCCGGGACGGTGTTTTCTAACTATGGCTACACCTTC. It yields the protein CASSSGTVFSNYGYTF.

In its sample, this clonotype was seen a few times. The rearrangement links TRBV6-2 or TRBV6-3 to TRBJ1-6; tentative D call: TRBD1 (5 bases). Germline CDR1 and CDR2: MNHEY and SVGEGT. The CDR3 has 12 residues. The V end lost 6 bases, the J end lost 8 bases, and 8 bases lay between the germline ends. This chain's CDR3 is CASRLGDSPLHF. CDR3 DNA sequence: TGTGCCAGCAGACTAGGGGATTCACCCCTCCACTTT.

This clonotype was seen a handful of times. One end of the junction does not line up with germline, which may come from a read error. The chain employs TRBV7-2 and TRBJ2-4; D possibly uses TRBD1 or TRBD2 (6 bases each). Germline V gene lookup returns CDR1 SGHTA and CDR2 FQGNSA. This CDR3 has 17 amino acids. The CDR3 region is CASSLAEGVRAKNIQYF. In DNA, the CDR3 is TGTGCCAGCAGCTTAGCGGAGGGGGTGCGAGCCAAGAACATTCAGTACTTC.

The chain carries TRBV20-1 and TRBJ2-1; 10 bases align to TRBD2. The CDR3 has 15 amino acids. J was trimmed by 7 bases and V by 5 bases; bases with no gene match: 11. Per germline, CDR1 DFQATT and CDR2 SNEGSKA (reference sequence). CDR3 nucleotide sequence: TGCAGTGCTTGGGAGGGGATAGCGGGGGGAAATGAGCAGTTCTTC. This translates into CSAWEGIAGGNEQFF.

There are a few counts of this clonotype. The CDR3 protein is CASSADRNYGYTF. The DNA for the CDR3 is TGTGCCAGCAGTGCCGACAGAAACTATGGCTACACCTTC. The chain employs TRBV25-1 and TRBJ1-2, with a tentative D call TRBD1 (5 bases). V lost 4 bases, J lost 2 bases, and 8 bases lay in between. Germline CDR1 is MGHDK and CDR2 is SYGVNS. This CDR3 comprises 13 residues.

This clonotype occurred many times. The chain recombines TRBV27 with TRBJ1-1, with 7 nucleotides matching TRBD1. Germline V gene sequence: CDR1 MNHEY, CDR2 SMNVEV (reference sequence). This CDR3 is 15 amino acids long. Losses at the gene ends were 6 bases for V and 0 bases for J; bases not matched to a gene: 7. CDR3 DNA: TGTGCCAGCAGCCACAGGGGACTCATGAACACTGAAGCTTTCTTT. This codes for CASSHRGLMNTEAFF.

This clonotype appeared many times. V gene TRBV12-3 or TRBV12-4 combines with J gene TRBJ2-3; D is ambiguous. The CDR3 contains 16 residues. The V end lost 5 bases, the J end lost 0 bases, and 15 bases lay between the germline ends. For the CDR3, the DNA is TGTGCCAGCAGTCCGCACCAGCAGTTTAGCACAGATACGCAGTATTTT. As protein: CASSPHQQFSTDTQYF.

Regarding this clonotype: Being one base from a much bigger clone, this may be a read error. The CDR3 reads CAGRSVRAMNTGELFF. In DNA form, the CDR3 reads TGTGCCGGCAGATCCGTCAGGGCCATGAACACCGGGGAGCTGTTTTTT. J is TRBJ2-2 and V is TRBV11-2; possibly TRBD1 for D (5 bases). Germline V CDR1 and CDR2: SGHAT, FQNNGV. This CDR3 region has 16 residues. The entire variable domain, with the rest obtained from reference TRBV11-2 and TRBJ2-2, is as follows: EAGVAQSPRYKIIEKRQSVAFWCNPISGHATLYWYQQILGQGPKLLIQFQNNGVVDDSQLPKDRFSAERLKGVDSTLKIQPAKLEDSAVYLCAGRSVRAMNTGELFFGEGSRLTVL.

This clonotype has a count of ten or more. This chain uses TRBV28 with TRBJ1-4; TRBD1 is a possible D gene (6 bases). Trimming took off 5 bases at V and 0 bases at J, with 13 bases between the two ends. CDR3 length equals 16 residues. Germline V gene sequence: CDR1 MDHEN, CDR2 SYDVKM. DNA for the CDR3: TGTGCCAGCAGTAAACAGGGCTCTGCAACTAATGAAAAACTGTTTTTT. This translates into CASSKQGSATNEKLFF.

The chain has TRBV7-9 and TRBJ2-3; D tentatively reads TRBD1 or TRBD2 (6 bases each). V was pared by 6 bases and J by 3 bases, with 16 bases between. CDR1 is SEHNR and CDR2 is FQNEAQ in the germline V gene (reference sequence). The CDR3 sequence is 15 residues long. CDR3 residues: CASRPPGARTDTQYF. The CDR3 DNA reads as TGTGCCAGCAGGCCCCCGGGGGCTAGGACAGATACGCAGTATTTT. Supplemented by reference TRBV7-9 and TRBJ2-3, the full variable domain reads DTGVSQNPRHKITKRGQNVTFRCDPISEHNRLYWYRQTLGQGPEFLTYFQNEAQLEKSRLLSDRFSAERPKGSFSTLEIQRTEQGDSAMYLCASRPPGARTDTQYFGPGTRLTVL.

There are many counts of this clonotype. The rearrangement joins TRBV28 to TRBJ2-3, with 9 bases lining up with TRBD2. The CDR3 sequence is 20 residues long. J lost 2 bases, V lost 5 bases, and 20 bases had no gene match. Germline V gene lookup returns CDR1 MDHEN and CDR2 SYDVKM. The CDR3 DNA reads TGTGCCAGCAGTCTGGGGACTAGCTCTATCCAGGACTCATTCACAGATACGCAGTATTTT. Amino acids: CASSLGTSSIQDSFTDTQYF.

This clonotype showed up just once. CDR3 DNA sequence: TGTGCCAGCAGCGGATCCGTAGGGGGAACTAATGAAAAACTGTTTTTT. Its protein is CASSGSVGGTNEKLFF. V and J are TRBV9 and TRBJ1-4; the D gene is possibly TRBD1 (6 bases). This CDR3 comprises 16 residues. Germline-derived CDR1 and CDR2 are SGDLS and YYNGEE. Trimming stripped 3 bases from V and 1 base from J, with 13 bases between.

This clonotype was seen at least ten times. V and J are TRBV28 and TRBJ2-3, with D unresolved. Trimming took 6 bases from V and 2 from J, leaving 12 bases between them. Germline lookup yields CDR1 MDHEN and CDR2 SYDVKM. The CDR3 length is 14 residues. The CDR3 sequence is CASRTPSATDTQYF. The CDR3 nucleotides are TGTGCCAGCAGAACCCCTAGTGCCACAGATACGCAGTATTTT.

This clonotype turned up a few times. V is TRBV18 and J is TRBJ2-5; D gene ambiguous. The CDR3 length is 16 residues. V lost 3 bases, J lost 4 bases, and 18 bases lay in between. The germline V gene encodes CDR1 KGHSH and CDR2 LQKENI. The CDR3 coding sequence is TGTGCCAGCTCACCCTACTCGGGCCCAAGTGGAGAGACCCAGTACTTC. As protein: CASSPYSGPSGETQYF.

This clonotype came up many times. The chain joins TRBV27 to TRBJ1-5, with no clear D. Trimming took 0 bases from V and 5 from J, leaving 17 bases between them. Germline V gene sequence: CDR1 MNHEY, CDR2 SMNVEV (reference sequence). The CDR3 covers 17 residues. CDR3 coding DNA: TGTGCCAGCAGTTTATCGTCTAGCGGGCTGGGGTATCAGCCCCAGCATTTT. It translates to CASSLSSSGLGYQPQHF.

This clonotype has a count of ten or more. The chain recombines TRBV4-3 with TRBJ2-1; 10 bases are shared with TRBD1. Germline V CDR1 and CDR2: LGHNA, YSLEER. The ends lost 2 bases at V and 3 bases at J; junction bases unmatched: 7. The CDR3 consists of 17 residues. In nucleotides, the CDR3 is TGCGCCAGCAGCCAAAGCGACAGGGGGCGTATCTACAATGAGCAGTTCTTC. Its protein is CASSQSDRGRIYNEQFF.

This clonotype was recorded many times. V usage is TRBV7-2 and J usage is TRBJ2-1; TRBD1 might be the D (5 bases). Trimming left V 3 bases short and J 6 bases short, with 12 bases between. Germline CDR1 and CDR2: SGHTA and FQGNSA. The CDR3 covers 14 residues. The DNA for the CDR3 is TGTGCCAGCAGCTTCAGTCGTAGGGGCAATGAGCAGTTCTTC. As protein: CASSFSRRGNEQFF. Complete variable domain (other parts from reference TRBV7-2 and TRBJ2-1): GAGVSQSPSNKVTEKGKDVELRCDPISGHTALYWYRQSLGQGLEFLIYFQGNSAPDKSGLPSDRFSAERTGGSVSTLTIQRTQQEDSAVYLCASSFSRRGNEQFFGPGTRLTVL.

This clonotype came up many times. The J gene is TRBJ2-1, the V gene TRBV10-3; TRBD2 matches at 10 bases. The CDR3 is made up of 13 amino acids. CDR1 ENHRY and CDR2 SYGVKD come from the germline V gene. With V trimmed by 9 bases and J by 5 bases, 4 bases remained unmatched. Written as DNA, the CDR3 is TGTGCCATAAGCGGGAGGGTCGACAATGAGCAGTTCTTC. This encodes CAISGRVDNEQFF.

This clonotype was recorded at least ten times. The chain recombines TRBV28 with TRBJ2-1; D unresolved. Germline values: CDR1 MDHEN, CDR2 SYDVKM. CDR3 size: 12 residues. V lost 6 bases and J lost 10, with 13 bases in between. This CDR3 reads CASSPPGKEQFF. In nucleotides, the CDR3 is TGTGCCAGCAGCCCCCCTGGGAAGGAGCAGTTCTTC.